The subject of this entry is one T cell receptor beta chain. Its antigen is not identified. The ends were cut back, 0 bases at V and 8 bases at J, with 4 bases in the middle. The CDR3 covers 11 residues. Germline CDR1 is MGHRA and CDR2 is YSYEKL. Regions amplified from RNA transcripts were the TCR beta CDR3 regions. A first-round RT-PCR of the TCR CDR3 used the HTBI primer set. TCRdb processed the multiplex PCR reads anew with MiXCR; each CDR3 protein has one entry. This table holds some 800,000 distinct CDR3 sequences, 35% to 45% found once. This sample stems from a study of T cells in Graves' hyperthyroidism and ophthalmopathy. Study results and caveats: Most thyroid clonotypes expanded above 0.001 were also detected in blood.

This receptor was taken from a young man with Graves' hyperthyroidism. The chain is built from TRBV4-1 and TRBJ2-5; D gene uncertain. What was sequenced was blood. CDR3 region: CASSQDLTQYF. The DNA of the CDR3 is TGCGCCAGCAGCCAAGATTTAACCCAGTACTTC.